This TCR beta chain appears in the sequencing data of a study of shared T cell receptors in the human thymus. Here immunoSEQ multiplex PCR was the method, and the copy in TCRdb shows in-frame clones only, minus some. The sample includes roughly 660,000 clones, roughly 90% of them seen just once. Germline V gene sequence: CDR1 SQVTM, CDR2 ANQGSEA. V gave up 4 bases and J gave up 2 bases; unmatched junction bases: 17. CDR3 size: 18 residues. This sample also belongs to another study, concerning human thymus T cells.

This receptor was taken from a boy under three years old with a congenital heart defect. This chain links TRBV29-1 with TRBJ1-1, with 9 bases identical to TRBD1. The sequenced sample was thymocytes. CDR3 in DNA: TGCAGCGTTGGGGACCCCGGGACAGGGATAATTCGTAACACTGAAGCTTTCTTT. It specifies CSVGDPGTGIIRNTEAFF.